Sequencing of this TCR beta chain was carried out in a study of T cells in Graves' hyperthyroidism and ophthalmopathy. TCR beta CDR3 regions were amplified from RNA. First-round RT-PCR targeting the TCR CDR3 was performed with the HTBI primer set. TCRdb processed the multiplex PCR reads anew with MiXCR; each CDR3 protein has one entry. The sample yields more than 550,000 distinct CDR3 sequences, 17% seen once. Germline V CDR1 and CDR2: LGHNA, YSLEER. This CDR3 contains 15 residues. J was trimmed by 2 bases and V by 1 base; bases with no gene match: 4. This clonotype appeared a few times. The source of this sequence is a man aged 45 to 65 with Graves' hyperthyroidism. The rearrangement links TRBV4-3 to TRBJ2-7; 8 bases fit TRBD1. Input material: blood. This chain's CDR3 is CASSQGQGTPYEQYF. In DNA form, the CDR3 reads TGCGCCAGCAGCCAAGGACAGGGGACGCCCTACGAGCAGTACTTC.